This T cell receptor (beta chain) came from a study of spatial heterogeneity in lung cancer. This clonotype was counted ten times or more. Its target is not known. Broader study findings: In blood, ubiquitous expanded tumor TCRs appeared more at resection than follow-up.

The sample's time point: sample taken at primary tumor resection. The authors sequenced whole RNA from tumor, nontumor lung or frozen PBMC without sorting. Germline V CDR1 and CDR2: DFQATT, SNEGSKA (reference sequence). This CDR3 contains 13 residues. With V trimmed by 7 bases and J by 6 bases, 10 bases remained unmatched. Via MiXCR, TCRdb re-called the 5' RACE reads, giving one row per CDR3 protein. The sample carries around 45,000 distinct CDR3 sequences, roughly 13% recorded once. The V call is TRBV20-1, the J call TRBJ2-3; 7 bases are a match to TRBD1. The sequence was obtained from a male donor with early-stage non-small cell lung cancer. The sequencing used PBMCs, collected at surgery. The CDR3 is CSEPDLTGDTQYF. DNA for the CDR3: TGCAGTGAGCCGGACTTGACAGGGGATACGCAGTATTTT.